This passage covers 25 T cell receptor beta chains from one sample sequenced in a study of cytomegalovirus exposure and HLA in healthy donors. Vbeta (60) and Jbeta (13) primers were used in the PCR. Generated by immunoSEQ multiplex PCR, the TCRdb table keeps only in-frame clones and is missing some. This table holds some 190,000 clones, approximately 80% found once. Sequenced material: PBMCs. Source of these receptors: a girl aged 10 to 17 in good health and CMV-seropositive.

CDR3 in amino acids: CARADREGNTEAFF. The DNA for the CDR3 is TGTGCCAGGGCGGACAGGGAGGGGAACACTGAAGCTTTCTTT. The chain couples TRBV9 to TRBJ1-1; TRBD1 aligns across 8 bases. V lost 8 bases and J lost 1; bases outside the gene matches: 7. The CDR3 contains 14 residues. Germline-derived CDR1 and CDR2 are SGDLS and YYNGEE. The full variable domain, in which reference TRBV9 and TRBJ1-1 provide the parts outside the CDR3, is DSGVTQTPKHLITATGQRVTLRCSPRSGDLSVYWYQQSLDQGLQFLIQYYNGEERAKGNILERFSAQQFPDLHSELNLSSLELGDSALYFCARADREGNTEAFFGQGTRLTVV.

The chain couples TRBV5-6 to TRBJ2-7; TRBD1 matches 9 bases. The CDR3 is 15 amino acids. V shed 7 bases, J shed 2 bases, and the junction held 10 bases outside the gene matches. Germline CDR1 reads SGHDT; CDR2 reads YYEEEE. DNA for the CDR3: TGTGCCAGCTTAACTCGCCGGGACAGGGCCTACGAGCAGTACTTC. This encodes CASLTRRDRAYEQYF.

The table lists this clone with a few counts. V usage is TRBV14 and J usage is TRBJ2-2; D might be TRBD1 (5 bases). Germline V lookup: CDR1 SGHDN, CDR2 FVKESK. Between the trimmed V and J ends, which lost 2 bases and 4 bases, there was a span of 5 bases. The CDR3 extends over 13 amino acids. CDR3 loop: CASSQQGTGELFF. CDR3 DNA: TGTGCCAGCAGCCAACAGGGCACCGGGGAGCTGTTTTTT.

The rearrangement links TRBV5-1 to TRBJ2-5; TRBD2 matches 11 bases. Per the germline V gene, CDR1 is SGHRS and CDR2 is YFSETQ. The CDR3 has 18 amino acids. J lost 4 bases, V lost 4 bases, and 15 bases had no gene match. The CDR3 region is CASSDTLITSGSLETQYF. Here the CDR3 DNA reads TGCGCCAGCAGCGATACCTTGATTACTAGCGGGAGCTTAGAGACCCAGTACTTC. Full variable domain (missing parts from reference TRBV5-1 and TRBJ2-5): KAGVTQTPRYLIKTRGQQVTLSCSPISGHRSVSWYQQTPGQGLQFLFEYFSETQRNKGNFPGRFSGRQFSNSRSEMNVSTLELGDSALYLCASSDTLITSGSLETQYFGPGTRLLVL.

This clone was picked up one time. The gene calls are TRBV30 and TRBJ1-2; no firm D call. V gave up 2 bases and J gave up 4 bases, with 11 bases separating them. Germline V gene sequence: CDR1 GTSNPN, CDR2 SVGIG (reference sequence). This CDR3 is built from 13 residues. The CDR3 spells CAWSFRPGYGYTF. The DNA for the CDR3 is TGTGCCTGGAGTTTCCGTCCCGGCTATGGCTACACCTTC.

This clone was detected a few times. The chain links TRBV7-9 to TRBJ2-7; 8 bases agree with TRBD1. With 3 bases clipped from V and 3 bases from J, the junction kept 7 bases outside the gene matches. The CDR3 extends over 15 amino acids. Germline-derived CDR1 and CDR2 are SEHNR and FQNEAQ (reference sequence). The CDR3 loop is CASSFDRGEVYEQYF. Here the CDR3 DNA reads TGTGCCAGCAGCTTTGACAGGGGCGAGGTCTACGAGCAGTACTTC.

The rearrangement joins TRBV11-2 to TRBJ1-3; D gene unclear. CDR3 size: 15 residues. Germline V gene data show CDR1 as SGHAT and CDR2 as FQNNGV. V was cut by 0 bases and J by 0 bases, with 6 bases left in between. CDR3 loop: CASSLDAPSGNTIYF. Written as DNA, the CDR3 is TGTGCCAGCAGCTTAGACGCGCCCTCTGGAAACACCATATATTTT.

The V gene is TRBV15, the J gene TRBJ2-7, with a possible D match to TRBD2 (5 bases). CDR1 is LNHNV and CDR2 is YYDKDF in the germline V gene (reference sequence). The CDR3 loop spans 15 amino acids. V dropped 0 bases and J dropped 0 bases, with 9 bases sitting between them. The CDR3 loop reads CATSREGGPSYEQYF. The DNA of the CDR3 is TGTGCCACCAGCAGAGAAGGCGGGCCCTCCTACGAGCAGTACTTC.

CDR3: CASRSPGQGSYEQYF. CDR3 DNA sequence: TGTGCCAGCAGGTCACCGGGACAGGGCTCCTACGAGCAGTACTTC. The J gene is TRBJ2-7, the V gene TRBV6-6, with 9 bases aligning to TRBD1. CDR1 and CDR2 (germline): MNHNY, SVGAGI (reference sequence). The V segment lost 6 bases and the J segment 0 bases; nucleotides outside the gene matches: 6. The CDR3 is 15 amino acids.

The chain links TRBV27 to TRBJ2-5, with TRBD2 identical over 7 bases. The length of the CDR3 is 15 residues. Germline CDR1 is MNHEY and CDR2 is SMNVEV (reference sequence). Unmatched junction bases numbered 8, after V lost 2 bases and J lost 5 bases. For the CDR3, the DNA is TGTGCCAGCAGTTTAGAGGGAGGGCCATGGGAGACCCAGTACTTC. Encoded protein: CASSLEGGPWETQYF.

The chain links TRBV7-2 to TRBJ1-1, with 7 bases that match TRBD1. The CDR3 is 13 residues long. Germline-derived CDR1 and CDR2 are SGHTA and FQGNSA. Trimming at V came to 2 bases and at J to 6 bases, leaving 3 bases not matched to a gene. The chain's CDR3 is CASSLLTGAEAFF. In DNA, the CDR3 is TGTGCCAGCAGCTTACTAACAGGGGCTGAAGCTTTCTTT.

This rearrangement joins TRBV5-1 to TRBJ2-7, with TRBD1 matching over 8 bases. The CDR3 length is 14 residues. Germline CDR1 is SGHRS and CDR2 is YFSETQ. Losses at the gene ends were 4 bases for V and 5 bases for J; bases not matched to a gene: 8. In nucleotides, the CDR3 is TGCGCCAGCAGCACGAGGACAGGGTGGCACGAGCAGTACTTC. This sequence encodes CASSTRTGWHEQYF.

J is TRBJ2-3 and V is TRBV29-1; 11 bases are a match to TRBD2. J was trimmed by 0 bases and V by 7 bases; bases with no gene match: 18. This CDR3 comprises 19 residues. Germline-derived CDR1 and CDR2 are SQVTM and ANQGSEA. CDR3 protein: CSAPNRTSGRGNSTDTQYF. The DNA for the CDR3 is TGCAGCGCACCCAACCGAACTAGCGGGAGAGGGAATAGCACAGATACGCAGTATTTT.

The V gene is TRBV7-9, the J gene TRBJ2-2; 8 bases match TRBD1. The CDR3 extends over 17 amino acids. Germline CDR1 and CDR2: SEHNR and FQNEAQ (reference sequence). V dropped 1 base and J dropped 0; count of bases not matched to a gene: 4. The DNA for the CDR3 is TGTGCCAGCAGCTTAGTGAGACAGGGGACGAACACCGGGGAGCTGTTTTTT. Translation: CASSLVRQGTNTGELFF.

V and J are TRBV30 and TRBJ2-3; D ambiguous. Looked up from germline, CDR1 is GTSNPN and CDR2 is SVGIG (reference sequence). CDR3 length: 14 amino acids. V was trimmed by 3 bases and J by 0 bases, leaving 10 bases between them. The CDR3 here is CAWSPGTSTDTQYF. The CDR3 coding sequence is TGTGCCTGGAGCCCCGGTACCAGCACAGATACGCAGTATTTT. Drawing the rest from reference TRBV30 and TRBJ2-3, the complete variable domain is SQTIHQWPATLVQPVGSPLSLECTVEGTSNPNLYWYRQAAGRGLQLLFYSVGIGQISSEVPQNLSASRPQDRQFILSSKKLLLSDSGFYLCAWSPGTSTDTQYFGPGTRLTVL.

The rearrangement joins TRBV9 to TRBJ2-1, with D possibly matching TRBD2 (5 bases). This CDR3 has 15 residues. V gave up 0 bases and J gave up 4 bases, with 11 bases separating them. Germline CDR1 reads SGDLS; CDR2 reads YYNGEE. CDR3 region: CASSVGPRGYNEQFF. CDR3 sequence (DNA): TGTGCCAGCAGCGTAGGCCCTCGGGGTTACAATGAGCAGTTCTTC.

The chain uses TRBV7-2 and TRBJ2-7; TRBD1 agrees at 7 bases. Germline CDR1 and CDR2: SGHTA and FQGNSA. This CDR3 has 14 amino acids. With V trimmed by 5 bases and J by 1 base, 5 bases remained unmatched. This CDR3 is CASSAYRGSYEQYF. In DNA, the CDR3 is TGTGCCAGCAGCGCGTACAGGGGTTCCTACGAGCAGTACTTC.

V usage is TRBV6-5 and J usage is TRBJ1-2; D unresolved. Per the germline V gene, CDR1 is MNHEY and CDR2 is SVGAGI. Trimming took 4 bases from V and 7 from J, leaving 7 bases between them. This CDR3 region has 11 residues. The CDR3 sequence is CASSSPVGYTF. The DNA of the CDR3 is TGTGCCAGCAGTTCCCCGGTTGGCTACACCTTC.

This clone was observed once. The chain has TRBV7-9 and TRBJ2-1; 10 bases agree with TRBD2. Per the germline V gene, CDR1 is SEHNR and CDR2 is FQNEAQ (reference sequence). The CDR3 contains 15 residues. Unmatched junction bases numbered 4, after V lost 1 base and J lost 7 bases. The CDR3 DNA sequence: TGTGCCAGCAGCTTAGGGCCTAGCGGGAGTAATGAGCAGTTCTTC. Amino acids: CASSLGPSGSNEQFF.

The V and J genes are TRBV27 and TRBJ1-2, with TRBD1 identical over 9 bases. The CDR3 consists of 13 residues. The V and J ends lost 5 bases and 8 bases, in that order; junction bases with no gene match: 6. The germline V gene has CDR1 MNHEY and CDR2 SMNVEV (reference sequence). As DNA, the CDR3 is TGTGCCAGCAGTCCGGACAGGGGATTCGGCTACACCTTC. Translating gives CASSPDRGFGYTF.

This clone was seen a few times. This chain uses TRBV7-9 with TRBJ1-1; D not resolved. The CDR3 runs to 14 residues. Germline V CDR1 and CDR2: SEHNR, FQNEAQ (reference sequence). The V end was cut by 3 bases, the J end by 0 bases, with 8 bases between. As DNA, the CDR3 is TGTGCCAGCAGCTTTGAGAATATGAACACTGAAGCTTTCTTT. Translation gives CASSFENMNTEAFF.

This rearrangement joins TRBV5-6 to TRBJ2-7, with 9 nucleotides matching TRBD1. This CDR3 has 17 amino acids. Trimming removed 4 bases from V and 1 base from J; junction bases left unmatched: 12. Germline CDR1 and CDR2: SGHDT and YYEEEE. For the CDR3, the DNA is TGTGCCAGCAGCACTTTCTTATTGGACAGGGGATCCTACGAGCAGTACTTC. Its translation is CASSTFLLDRGSYEQYF.

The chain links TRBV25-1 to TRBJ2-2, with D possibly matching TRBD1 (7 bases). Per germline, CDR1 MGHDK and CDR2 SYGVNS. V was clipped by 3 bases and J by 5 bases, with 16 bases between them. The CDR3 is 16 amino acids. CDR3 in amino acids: CASSDIGRGRTGELFF. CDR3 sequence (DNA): TGTGCCAGCAGTGATATCGGCAGGGGGAGGACCGGGGAGCTGTTTTTT.

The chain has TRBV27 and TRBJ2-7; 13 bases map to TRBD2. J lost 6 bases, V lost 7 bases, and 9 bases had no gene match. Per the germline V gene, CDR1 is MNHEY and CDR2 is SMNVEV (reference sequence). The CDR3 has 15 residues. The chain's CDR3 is CASNPLAGGPGEQYF. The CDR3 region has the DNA TGTGCCAGCAACCCACTAGCGGGAGGGCCCGGCGAGCAGTACTTC.

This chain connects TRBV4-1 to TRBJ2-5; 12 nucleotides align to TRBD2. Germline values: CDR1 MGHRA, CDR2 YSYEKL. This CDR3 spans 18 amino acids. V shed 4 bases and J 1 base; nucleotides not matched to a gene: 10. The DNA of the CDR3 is TGCGCCAGCAGCCTCCCAACTCCGGGACTAGCGGGCCAAGAGACCCAGTACTTC. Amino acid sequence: CASSLPTPGLAGQETQYF.